Listed below are T cell receptor beta chains from one sample, sequenced in a study of regulatory and conventional T cells in RAG deficiency. This table comes from immunoSEQ multiplex PCR, and its TCRdb copy is limited to in-frame clones, with some not included. The sample consists of 45,000 to 50,000 clones, about nine tenths of them appearing once. The same data also went into a second study, on regulatory T cells.

The sample comprised CD4+ effector T cells sorted from blood. Receptors originate from a human donor in good health. The CDR3 runs from the conserved cysteine through the conserved F or W. Fields, in order: CDR3 length, V gene, D gene, J gene, clone size, CDR3 protein, CDR3 DNA. The D gene is left open where the match is weak. Clone size, where shown, is once, few, many, or a class for clones that have expanded.

cdr3_length: 17; v_call: TRBV2; d_call: TRBD1; j_call: TRBJ2-6; clone_size: NA; cdr3_aa: CASRKDRGISGANVLTF; cdr3_nt: TGTGCCAGCAGAAAGGACAGGGGGATCTCTGGGGCCAACGTCCTGACTTTC
cdr3_length: 16; v_call: TRBV28; d_call: TRBD2; j_call: TRBJ2-4; clone_size: NA; cdr3_aa: CASSFRLAGAKNIQYF; cdr3_nt: TGTGCCAGCAGTTTTCGGCTAGCGGGGGCCAAAAACATTCAGTACTTC
cdr3_length: 15; v_call: TRBV2; d_call: TRBD2; j_call: TRBJ2-1; clone_size: once; cdr3_aa: CASRALAGVYNEQFF; cdr3_nt: TGTGCCAGCAGGGCCCTAGCGGGAGTCTACAATGAGCAGTTCTTC
cdr3_length: 14; v_call: TRBV6-5; d_call: NA; j_call: TRBJ1-3; clone_size: NA; cdr3_aa: CASSLAYSGNTIYF; cdr3_nt: TGTGCCAGCAGTTTGGCGTACTCTGGAAACACCATATATTTT
cdr3_length: 12; v_call: TRBV28; d_call: NA; j_call: TRBJ1-5; clone_size: NA; cdr3_aa: CASSFRHQPQHF; cdr3_nt: TGTGCCAGCAGTTTTCGACATCAGCCCCAGCATTTT
cdr3_length: 11; v_call: TRBV6-5; d_call: NA; j_call: TRBJ2-1; clone_size: NA; cdr3_aa: CASGEIYEQFF; cdr3_nt: TGTGCCAGCGGTGAAATCTATGAGCAGTTCTTC
cdr3_length: 14; v_call: TRBV5-1; d_call: NA; j_call: TRBJ2-7; clone_size: few; cdr3_aa: CASSLAPASYEQYF; cdr3_nt: TGCGCCAGCAGCTTGGCGCCGGCCTCCTACGAGCAGTACTTC
cdr3_length: 15; v_call: TRBV6-5; d_call: TRBD1; j_call: TRBJ1-5; clone_size: NA; cdr3_aa: CASRPGTGLVQPQHF; cdr3_nt: TGTGCCAGCAGGCCCGGGACAGGGTTGGTGCAGCCCCAGCATTTT
cdr3_length: 16; v_call: TRBV6-5; d_call: NA; j_call: TRBJ2-5; clone_size: once; cdr3_aa: CASSYSNRGFGETQYF; cdr3_nt: TGTGCCAGCAGTTACTCGAATCGGGGTTTTGGAGAGACCCAGTACTTC
cdr3_length: 16; v_call: TRBV9; d_call: TRBD2; j_call: TRBJ2-3; clone_size: NA; cdr3_aa: CASSGGTSGATDTQYF; cdr3_nt: TGTGCCAGCAGCGGAGGGACTAGCGGGGCCACAGATACGCAGTATTTT
cdr3_length: 14; v_call: TRBV5-1; d_call: TRBD2; j_call: TRBJ2-3; clone_size: NA; cdr3_aa: CASMKAGVSDTQYF; cdr3_nt: TGCGCCAGTATGAAAGCGGGAGTGTCAGATACGCAGTATTTT